These T cell receptor beta chains were read from a single sample in a study of blood T cell repertoires in COVID-19. Some clones are missing from TCRdb's copy, which holds only in-frame ones; the method was immunoSEQ multiplex PCR. The data contain about 400,000 clones, around nine tenths of them singletons. Sequencing used PBMCs or T cells enriched from blood (not recorded which). Source of these receptors: a woman between 45 and 60 years old who had recovered from COVID-19. CDR3s include the opening cysteine and the closing phenylalanine or tryptophan. D genes are given only for firm matches. Some rows have no size entry. The others give once, few or many, or a class for an expanded clone.

D	V	size	J	CDR3	DNA
TRBD1	TRBV5-1	.	TRBJ2-1	CASSRFPGQGSYNEQFF	TGCGCCAGCAGCCGATTCCCGGGACAGGGATCCTACAATGAGCAGTTCTTC
.	TRBV7-2	.	TRBJ1-2	CASSAAGILSGYTF	TGTGCCAGCAGCGCAGCGGGGATTTTGAGTGGCTACACCTTC
.	TRBV14	.	TRBJ1-2	CASSQETAYGYTF	TGTGCCAGCAGCCAAGAAACAGCCTATGGCTACACCTTC
.	TRBV19	.	TRBJ1-3	CATSVGGSSGNTIYF	TGTGCCACCTCGGTGGGGGGTAGCTCTGGAAACACCATATATTTT
TRBD1	TRBV2	.	TRBJ1-1	CASSEAGAGGGAFF	TGTGCCAGCAGTGAAGCGGGGGCAGGGGGCGGTGCTTTCTTT
.	TRBV5-1	.	TRBJ1-4	CASSSNEFVRGYEKLFF	TGCGCCAGCAGCTCCAACGAATTTGTCCGGGGTTATGAAAAACTGTTTTTT
TRBD2	TRBV28	.	TRBJ2-3	CASSFSLASGADTQYF	TGTGCCAGCAGTTTTTCTTTGGCTAGCGGGGCAGATACGCAGTATTTT
.	TRBV6-4	once	TRBJ2-3	CASSDSSGLYTDTQYF	TGTGCCAGCAGTGACTCATCAGGCTTATACACAGATACGCAGTATTTT
.	TRBV15	.	TRBJ1-3	CATSRAGSGNTIYF	TGTGCCACCAGCAGAGCAGGGTCGGGAAACACCATATATTTT
.	TRBV27	.	TRBJ1-6	CASALTEGVLNSPLHF	TGTGCCAGCGCTCTGACTGAAGGGGTCCTAAATTCACCCCTCCACTTT
.	TRBV3-1/TRBV3-2	once	TRBJ1-5	CAPGEGPQHF	TGTGCCCCCGGAGAGGGGCCCCAGCATTTT
.	TRBV6-2/TRBV6-3	.	TRBJ1-1	CASSYGQNTEAFF	TGTGCCAGCAGTTACGGGCAGAACACTGAAGCTTTCTTT
TRBD1	TRBV29-1	.	TRBJ1-1	CSAGGQGIPEAFF	TGCAGCGCCGGGGGACAGGGGATCCCCGAAGCTTTCTTT
.	TRBV2	.	TRBJ1-6	CASSGQGTGYNSPLHF	TGTGCCAGCAGTGGGCAGGGAACCGGCTATAATTCACCCCTCCACTTT
.	TRBV4-2	.	TRBJ1-1	CASSQDLFGGDTEAFF	TGTGCCAGCAGCCAAGATCTATTTGGAGGGGACACTGAAGCTTTCTTT
.	TRBV28	.	TRBJ1-2	CASQGQNYGYTF	TGTGCCAGCCAGGGACAAAACTATGGCTACACCTTC
.	TRBV7-8	.	TRBJ1-1	CASTWVPGNTEAFF	TGTGCCAGCACCTGGGTCCCGGGGAACACTGAAGCTTTCTTT
.	TRBV21-1	.	TRBJ1-5	CASSIDSGSNQPQHF	TGTGCCAGCAGCATTGATAGTGGTAGCAATCAGCCCCAGCATTTT
TRBD2	TRBV5-1	.	TRBJ2-5	CASSYSGGAGETQYF	TGCGCCAGCAGTTATAGCGGGGGGGCCGGAGAGACCCAGTACTTC
TRBD2	TRBV18	few	TRBJ2-5	CASSPDWGGQETQYF	TGTGCCAGCTCACCCGATTGGGGGGGCCAAGAGACCCAGTACTTC
TRBD1	TRBV3-1/TRBV3-2	.	TRBJ1-3	CASSQETGPIGNTIYF	TGTGCCAGCAGCCAAGAGACAGGGCCTATTGGAAACACCATATATTTT
TRBD1	TRBV5-6	.	TRBJ1-1	CASSARTGTNTEAFF	TGTGCCAGCAGCGCCAGGACAGGGACGAACACTGAAGCTTTCTTT
TRBD1	TRBV19	.	TRBJ1-5	CASSGRGTGDQPQHF	TGTGCCAGTAGTGGCCGAGGGACAGGGGATCAGCCCCAGCATTTT
TRBD1	TRBV2	.	TRBJ1-4	CASRATGTDNEKLFF	TGTGCCAGCAGAGCAACCGGGACAGACAATGAAAAACTGTTTTTT
TRBD1	TRBV7-9	.	TRBJ2-7	CVPRTGIPIGDEQYF	TGTGTACCGCGGACAGGAATTCCCATTGGCGACGAGCAGTACTTC
TRBD2	TRBV6-2/TRBV6-3	once	TRBJ2-2	CASSSLAGVGTGELFF	TGTGCCAGCAGTTCACTAGCGGGGGTAGGCACCGGGGAGCTGTTTTTT
TRBD1	TRBV15	.	TRBJ1-2	CATSRDTGAALLYGYTF	TGTGCCACCAGCAGGGATACAGGGGCCGCCCTCCTCTATGGCTACACCTTC
.	TRBV28	.	TRBJ1-5	CASSSPGSQHF	TGTGCCAGCAGTTCCCCGGGGTCCCAGCATTTT
TRBD1	TRBV6-2/TRBV6-3	once	TRBJ1-1	CASSPAPGQGVTEAFF	TGTGCCAGCAGTCCCGCCCCCGGACAGGGGGTGACTGAAGCTTTCTTT
.	TRBV7-2	.	TRBJ2-7	CASSFRVVAYEQYF	TGTGCCAGCAGCTTCAGGGTTGTGGCCTACGAGCAGTACTTC
.	TRBV5-6	.	TRBJ1-5	CASSLLRAGAQPQHF	TGTGCCAGCAGCCTCCTAAGGGCAGGGGCTCAGCCCCAGCATTTT
.	TRBV4-1	.	TRBJ1-3	CASSQASGSGNTIYF	TGCGCCAGCAGCCAAGCGTCCGGGAGCGGAAACACCATATATTTT
TRBD2	TRBV12-5	once	TRBJ2-5	CASGSPPGLAGTQETQYF	TGTGCTAGTGGTTCCCCACCCGGGCTAGCGGGGACCCAAGAGACCCAGTACTTC
.	TRBV6-5	.	TRBJ2-1	CASSYPRGGEQFF	TGTGCCAGCAGTTACCCAAGGGGGGGTGAGCAGTTCTTC
TRBD1	TRBV9	.	TRBJ2-3	CASSPIATGGTDTQYF	TGTGCCAGCAGCCCCATTGCGACAGGGGGGACAGATACGCAGTATTTT
TRBD1	TRBV7-8	.	TRBJ2-1	CASSKGQGDEQFF	TGTGCCAGCAGCAAGGGACAGGGGGATGAGCAGTTCTTC
TRBD1	TRBV10-3	.	TRBJ1-2	CASSGGLTGYTF	TGTGCCTCCTCAGGGGGCCTAACCGGCTACACCTTC
.	TRBV5-5	.	TRBJ2-2	CASANQGNGELFF	TGTGCCAGCGCTAATCAGGGTAACGGGGAGCTGTTTTTT
.	TRBV25-1	.	TRBJ1-4	CASRGFGGRSTGKLFF	TGTGCCAGCAGAGGGTTCGGGGGTAGGTCAACGGGAAAACTGTTTTTT
TRBD1	TRBV19	.	TRBJ1-4	CASSIDGQALSTNEKLFF	TGTGCCAGTAGTATAGACGGACAGGCCCTTTCAACTAATGAAAAACTGTTTTTT
TRBD1	TRBV27	.	TRBJ1-6	CASSFLGGGSPLHF	TGTGCCAGCAGTTTCTTAGGGGGCGGATCACCCCTCCACTTT
.	TRBV7-2	.	TRBJ1-5	CASSLEGQLSNQPQHF	TGTGCCAGCAGCTTAGAGGGACAACTGAGCAATCAGCCCCAGCATTTT
.	TRBV5-1	.	TRBJ2-7	CASSLHTDCYEQYF	TGCGCCAGCAGCTTGCATACGGACTGCTACGAGCAGTACTTC
.	TRBV2	.	TRBJ1-2	CASSEYPGVGDGYTF	TGTGCCAGCAGTGAATACCCGGGAGTGGGGGATGGCTACACCTTC
TRBD1	TRBV30	.	TRBJ2-7	CAWGAGIGGSYYEQYF	TGTGCCTGGGGGGCAGGGATAGGGGGCTCCTACTACGAGCAGTACTTC
TRBD1	TRBV6-2/TRBV6-3	.	TRBJ2-4	CASSRPGTEKNIQYF	TGTGCCAGCAGCCGCCCCGGGACAGAGAAAAACATTCAGTACTTC